The 18 T cell receptor beta chains below all came from one sample that was sequenced in a study of T cell repertoires and HLA-DP antigens. Their recognized antigens are unknown. Data came from immunoSEQ multiplex PCR; TCRdb stores just in-frame clones and leaves some out. Of around 100,000 clones listed, more than 85% are singletons. Material for sequencing was CD4+ T cells from PBMCs. The receptors were gathered from a young woman in good health and CMV-seronegative.

The chain carries TRBV28 and TRBJ1-5; D perhaps matches TRBD1 (5 bases). With 5 bases removed from V and 3 bases from J, the gap between germline ends came to 11 bases. Germline V CDR1 and CDR2: MDHEN, SYDVKM. The CDR3 runs to 14 residues. This CDR3 reads CASSLGGSNQPQHF. The DNA for the CDR3 is TGTGCCAGCAGTCTGGGGGGATCCAATCAGCCCCAGCATTTT.

This chain connects TRBV6-1 to TRBJ1-2; tentatively, D is TRBD1 (5 bases). Trimming removed 5 bases from V and 7 bases from J, with 8 bases in between. This CDR3 contains 11 residues. Germline lookup yields CDR1 MNHNS and CDR2 SASEGT. The CDR3 DNA sequence: TGTGCCAGCAGTCCCGACAGTGGCTACACCTTC. Protein: CASSPDSGYTF.

The chain uses TRBV15 and TRBJ2-5; no definite D call. In germline, CDR1 is LNHNV, CDR2 YYDKDF (reference sequence). The CDR3 runs to 14 residues. V was pared by 0 bases and J by 2 bases, with 7 bases between. Here the CDR3 reads CATSRENSQETQYF. CDR3 bases: TGTGCCACCAGCAGAGAGAATAGTCAAGAGACCCAGTACTTC.

The sample holds one count of this clone. The V call is TRBV14, the J call TRBJ2-7; D is unresolved. The germline V gene has CDR1 SGHDN and CDR2 FVKESK. The CDR3 sequence is 15 residues long. V shed 0 bases and J shed 0 bases, with 9 bases lying between them. DNA for the CDR3: TGTGCCAGCAGCCAAGACGTGGCCCGCTCCTACGAGCAGTACTTC. It translates to CASSQDVARSYEQYF.

This chain connects TRBV18 to TRBJ2-7, with no clear D. Germline V CDR1 and CDR2: KGHSH, LQKENI. V lost 2 bases and J lost 5, with 7 bases in between. This CDR3 is 12 amino acids long. CDR3 region: CASSPGLDEQYV. The DNA of the CDR3 is TGTGCCAGCTCACCAGGGCTGGACGAGCAGTACGTC.

There are a few counts of this clone. The CDR3 DNA is TGTGCCAGCAGCAGGTCCCCACAGACCTATGGCTACACCTTC. It encodes CASSRSPQTYGYTF. V and J are TRBV7-2 and TRBJ1-2; D not certain. CDR1 is SGHTA and CDR2 is FQGNSA in the germline V gene. Trimming removed 5 bases at V and 4 bases at J, with 14 bases between. The CDR3 contains 14 residues.

This chain connects TRBV15 to TRBJ2-7; D ambiguous. This CDR3 contains 12 residues. V was shortened by 0 bases and J by 6 bases, with 6 bases between the two germline ends. Germline loops: CDR1 LNHNV, CDR2 YYDKDF (reference sequence). The CDR3 here is CATSRDYREQYF. For the CDR3, the DNA is TGTGCCACCAGCAGAGATTACCGCGAGCAGTACTTC.

In the case of this clone: Its ends do not fully match the called genes, so a read error is possible. This chain connects TRBV6-5 to TRBJ2-3; D is ambiguous. The CDR3 spans 14 residues. CDR1 is MNHEY and CDR2 is SVGAGI in the germline V gene. The CDR3 loop reads CANSYSNPTDTQYF. The CDR3 nucleotides are TGTGCCAACAGTTACTCGAACCCCACAGATACGCAGTATTTT.

The V and J genes are TRBV30 and TRBJ2-7; D tentatively reads TRBD1 or TRBD2 (5 bases each). There are 11 residues in the CDR3. V was clipped by 2 bases and J by 7 bases, with 9 bases between them. Germline-derived CDR1 and CDR2 are GTSNPN and SVGIG (reference sequence). CDR3 protein: CAWSRDGEQYF. Here the CDR3 DNA reads TGTGCCTGGAGTCGGGACGGGGAGCAGTACTTC.

The chain links TRBV19 to TRBJ1-2; no reliable D call. Germline V gene lookup returns CDR1 LNHDA and CDR2 SQIVND (reference sequence). Trimming shortened V by 4 bases and J by 3 bases, and 9 bases separated the two germline ends. The CDR3 totals 13 residues. The DNA of the CDR3 is TGTGCCAGTAGTACTCAGTACGACTATGGCTACACCTTC. It translates to CASSTQYDYGYTF.

V is TRBV29-1 and J is TRBJ1-2, with D possibly being TRBD1 (6 bases). V lost 6 bases and J lost 7, with 18 bases in between. CDR1 is SQVTM, CDR2 ANQGSEA, per germline. This CDR3 comprises 13 residues. CDR3 DNA: TGCAGCGTCGGGCAGGGGACTGCGGTTGGCTACACCTTC. Translation: CSVGQGTAVGYTF. The full variable domain, rest sourced from reference TRBV29-1 and TRBJ1-2, is SAVISQKPSRDICQRGTSLTIQCQVDSQVTMMFWYRQQPGQSLTLIATANQGSEATYESGFVIDKFPISRPNLTFSTLTVSNMSPEDSSIYLCSVGQGTAVGYTFGSGTRLTVV.

The V and J genes are TRBV25-1 and TRBJ1-4; the D is unclear. V lost 3 bases and J 7 bases, leaving 12 bases between the germline ends. CDR1 is MGHDK, CDR2 SYGVNS, per germline. This CDR3 has 14 amino acids. The CDR3 DNA sequence: TGTGCCAGCAGTGACCAGGTTCCAACTGAAAAACTGTTTTTT. Translated, it gives CASSDQVPTEKLFF.

The chain employs TRBV6-5 and TRBJ2-1; TRBD1 might be the D (6 bases). This CDR3 is built from 15 residues. Germline V gene lookup returns CDR1 MNHEY and CDR2 SVGAGI. Trimming removed 6 bases at V and 6 bases at J, with 18 bases between. CDR3 sequence: CASSKPGGYSNEQFF. In nucleotides, the CDR3 is TGTGCCAGCAGCAAACCTGGGGGCTACTCCAATGAGCAGTTCTTC.

This sequence joins TRBV29-1 and TRBJ1-2, with 9 bases identical to TRBD1. Per the germline V gene, CDR1 is SQVTM and CDR2 is ANQGSEA. Losses at the gene ends were 6 bases for V and 7 bases for J; bases not matched to a gene: 15. The CDR3 has 15 residues. The DNA of the CDR3 is TGCAGCGTGGAAACCGGGACAGGGATTTTAGGTGGCTACACCTTC. It yields the protein CSVETGTGILGGYTF.

This chain connects TRBV5-1 to TRBJ2-1, with TRBD1 identical over 10 bases. The junction had 11 bases not matched to a gene; V was cut back by 4 bases and J by 7 bases. CDR1 is SGHRS, CDR2 YFSETQ, per germline. This CDR3 spans 16 amino acids. The chain's CDR3 is CASSDKTGGLVNEQFF. In DNA form, the CDR3 reads TGCGCCAGCAGCGACAAGACAGGGGGCTTGGTGAATGAGCAGTTCTTC.

The rearrangement joins TRBV5-6 to TRBJ1-2; D may be TRBD1 (5 bases). V gave up 1 base and J gave up 3 bases, with 13 bases separating them. The CDR3 runs to 15 residues. Germline CDR1 SGHDT, CDR2 YYEEEE. Here the CDR3 reads CASSLFSGRDYGYTF. In DNA form, the CDR3 reads TGTGCCAGCAGCTTGTTTTCAGGGAGGGACTATGGCTACACCTTC.

The V call is TRBV7-2, the J call TRBJ2-1; D tentatively fits TRBD1 or TRBD2 (5 bases each). The germline CDR1 and CDR2 sequences are SGHTA and FQGNSA. Trimming took off 5 bases at V and 12 bases at J, with 20 bases between the two ends. CDR3 length: 14 residues. As DNA, the CDR3 is TGTGCCAGCAGCCCGAGGGGTCGGGGTTGGGGGCAGTTCTTC. This sequence encodes CASSPRGRGWGQFF. The full variable domain, rest sourced from reference TRBV7-2 and TRBJ2-1, is GAGVSQSPSNKVTEKGKDVELRCDPISGHTALYWYRQSLGQGLEFLIYFQGNSAPDKSGLPSDRFSAERTGGSVSTLTIQRTQQEDSAVYLCASSPRGRGWGQFFGPGTRLTVL.

The rearrangement joins TRBV19 to TRBJ1-5, with a tentative D call TRBD1 (5 bases). The length of the CDR3 is 15 residues. V lost 5 bases and J lost 4, with 15 bases in between. Germline lookup yields CDR1 LNHDA and CDR2 SQIVND (reference sequence). CDR3 region: CASSLLTGFNQPQHF. DNA for the CDR3: TGTGCCAGTAGTCTACTAACAGGTTTTAATCAGCCCCAGCATTTT. Supplemented by reference TRBV19 and TRBJ1-5, the full variable domain reads DGGITQSPKYLFRKEGQNVTLSCEQNLNHDAMYWYRQDPGQGLRLIYYSQIVNDFQKGDIAEGYSVSREKKESFPLTVTSAQKNPTAFYLCASSLLTGFNQPQHFGDGTRLSIL.